This passage covers 17 T cell receptor beta chains from one sample sequenced in a study of preoperative IRX-2 immunotherapy in early breast cancer. The treatment denotes: preoperative locoregional IRX-2 cytokine immunotherapy. Using immunoSEQ multiplex PCR, the repertoire was profiled, and TCRdb retains in-frame clones only, with some absent. In the table there are roughly 24,000 clones, roughly 96% of which are singletons. Sequencing used tumor tissue, obtained after IRX-2 immunotherapy. The receptor set was obtained from a human donor with breast cancer.

This clone was seen only once. This chain joins TRBV7-2 and TRBJ2-3, with D unresolved. Germline CDR1 reads SGHTA; CDR2 reads FQGNSA. V lost 2 bases and J lost 6, with 12 bases in between. The CDR3 is 14 residues long. The CDR3 region is CASSLSGPHDTQYF. CDR3 DNA sequence: TGTGCCAGCAGCTTATCGGGCCCTCACGATACGCAGTATTTT.

J is TRBJ1-5 and V is TRBV7-3, with D unresolved. CDR3 length equals 13 residues. The V gene lost 3 bases and the J gene lost 7 bases, with 10 bases spanning the gap. Germline CDR1 and CDR2: SGHTA and FQGTGA. CDR3 amino acids: CASSLGARQPQHF. CDR3 DNA sequence: TGTGCCAGCAGCTTGGGCGCAAGACAGCCCCAGCATTTT.

The chain has TRBV6-5 and TRBJ2-3; TRBD1 is a possible D gene (6 bases). This CDR3 region has 15 residues. With 0 bases removed from V and 1 base from J, the gap between germline ends came to 8 bases. The germline CDR1 and CDR2 sequences are MNHEY and SVGAGI. The CDR3 region is CASSYSGGGTDTQYF. The DNA of the CDR3 is TGTGCCAGCAGTTACTCAGGGGGTGGCACAGATACGCAGTATTTT.

V gene TRBV27 combines with J gene TRBJ1-5; TRBD1 might be the D (5 bases). Per germline, CDR1 MNHEY and CDR2 SMNVEV (reference sequence). This CDR3 spans 15 amino acids. Trimming stripped 7 bases from V and 2 bases from J, with 15 bases between. The chain's CDR3 is CASTPAGRGNQPQHF. CDR3 in DNA: TGTGCCAGCACCCCCGCGGGGCGAGGCAATCAGCCCCAGCATTTT.

The V call is TRBV7-9, the J call TRBJ2-3, with D possibly matching TRBD2 (6 bases). This CDR3 region has 16 residues. In germline, CDR1 is SEHNR, CDR2 FQNEAQ (reference sequence). Trimming cost V 3 bases and J 2 bases, with 15 bases left between them. The CDR3 is CASSLAVRGDTDTQYF. As DNA, the CDR3 is TGTGCCAGCAGCTTGGCAGTGCGCGGGGACACAGATACGCAGTATTTT. Full variable domain (remainder filled in from reference TRBV7-9 and TRBJ2-3): DTGVSQNPRHKITKRGQNVTFRCDPISEHNRLYWYRQTLGQGPEFLTYFQNEAQLEKSRLLSDRFSAERPKGSFSTLEIQRTEQGDSAMYLCASSLAVRGDTDTQYFGPGTRLTVL.

The rearrangement links TRBV29-1 to TRBJ2-7; the match to TRBD2 covers 14 bases. V gave up 5 bases and J gave up 3 bases; unmatched junction bases: 9. The CDR3 is made up of 16 amino acids. Germline V gene data show CDR1 as SQVTM and CDR2 as ANQGSEA. In DNA form, the CDR3 reads TGCAGCGTTCCCATTTGGACTAGCGGGAGGCTCTACGAGCAGTACTTC. Translated: CSVPIWTSGRLYEQYF.

The chain links TRBV27 to TRBJ1-2, with 8 bases fitting TRBD1. CDR3 size: 14 residues. With 5 bases clipped from V and 6 bases from J, the junction kept 8 bases outside the gene matches. Germline CDR1 is MNHEY and CDR2 is SMNVEV (reference sequence). The CDR3 DNA follows: TGTGCCAGCAGTCTCTGGACAGGGTCGGATGGCTACACCTTC. It codes for CASSLWTGSDGYTF.

This clone appeared a single time. This sample also contains other DNA sequences that code for the same CDR3. The V gene is TRBV27, the J gene TRBJ1-3; D not certain. CDR3 length equals 14 residues. V lost 0 bases and J 1 base, leaving 4 bases between the germline ends. Germline V gene lookup returns CDR1 MNHEY and CDR2 SMNVEV (reference sequence). This chain's CDR3 is CASSLSGSGNTIYF. The CDR3 DNA sequence: TGTGCCAGCAGTTTATCGGGTTCTGGAAACACCATATATTTT.

This sequence joins TRBV2 and TRBJ1-5; 7 nucleotides align to TRBD1. The length of the CDR3 is 15 residues. The V and J ends lost 6 bases and 1 base, in that order; junction bases with no gene match: 6. Germline assignment: CDR1 SNHLY and CDR2 FYNNEI. The CDR3 DNA follows: TGTGCCAGCAGCTGGACAGGCGTAAGCAATCAGCCCCAGCATTTT. This sequence encodes CASSWTGVSNQPQHF.

This clone was seen once. The chain recombines TRBV2 with TRBJ2-7; tentative D call: TRBD1 (5 bases). The CDR3 consists of 13 residues. Germline loops: CDR1 SNHLY, CDR2 FYNNEI. V was clipped by 2 bases and J by 2 bases, with 7 bases between them. The CDR3 protein is CASSEQGTYEQYF. DNA for the CDR3: TGTGCCAGCAGTGAACAGGGAACCTACGAGCAGTACTTC.

The chain is built from TRBV28 and TRBJ1-2; D call uncertain. Germline values: CDR1 MDHEN, CDR2 SYDVKM. Trimming shortened V by 6 bases and J by 4 bases, and 18 bases separated the two germline ends. CDR3 length: 15 amino acids. The CDR3 sequence: CASRSNPRPLYGYTF. CDR3 coding DNA: TGTGCCAGCAGATCCAATCCCCGCCCCCTCTATGGCTACACCTTC.

V is TRBV9 and J is TRBJ2-7, with D tentatively TRBD2 (6 bases). V lost 0 bases and J lost 2, with 15 bases in between. The CDR3 contains 16 residues. CDR1 SGDLS and CDR2 YYNGEE come from the germline V gene. CDR3 sequence (DNA): TGTGCCAGCAGCGTAGGTTCCGTCGGGAGTGCCTACGAGCAGTACTTC. It specifies CASSVGSVGSAYEQYF.

This chain uses TRBV27 with TRBJ2-3; 12 bases line up with TRBD2. This CDR3 has 18 residues. The V gene end was trimmed by 5 bases and the J gene end by 0 bases; junction bases not matched to a gene: 9. CDR1 MNHEY and CDR2 SMNVEV come from the germline V gene (reference sequence). The CDR3 DNA reads as TGTGCCAGCAGTCTCCGACTAGCGGGGGCCCAAAGCACAGATACGCAGTATTTT. Translated: CASSLRLAGAQSTDTQYF.

The table lists this clone with a few counts. This CDR3 is CASSPVGGAGDIQYF. Here the CDR3 DNA reads TGTGCCAGCTCACCTGTCGGGGGGGCCGGGGACATTCAGTACTTC. V and J are TRBV18 and TRBJ2-4; 8 bases are shared with TRBD2. CDR3 length: 15 residues. CDR1 KGHSH and CDR2 LQKENI come from the germline V gene. With V trimmed by 3 bases and J by 8 bases, 9 bases remained unmatched.

This rearrangement joins TRBV28 to TRBJ2-7; the D is unclear. CDR3 size: 15 residues. V lost 8 bases to trimming and J lost 2 bases, with 19 bases between them. The germline V gene encodes CDR1 MDHEN and CDR2 SYDVKM. This CDR3 is CASGRKTRPAYEQYF. CDR3 DNA sequence: TGTGCCAGCGGCCGGAAGACCCGGCCCGCCTACGAGCAGTACTTC.

V and J are TRBV6-1 and TRBJ1-5; D perhaps matches TRBD1 (5 bases). The ends were cut back, 10 bases at V and 9 bases at J, with 25 bases in the middle. The CDR3 length is 15 residues. Germline loops: CDR1 MNHNS, CDR2 SASEGT. The CDR3 loop is CATTGVRAFPWPQHF. The DNA for the CDR3 is TGTGCCACTACAGGAGTCCGGGCCTTTCCTTGGCCCCAGCATTTT.

This chain connects TRBV5-6 to TRBJ2-7; D unresolved. The CDR3 sequence is 15 residues long. V gave up 2 bases and J gave up 0 bases, with 12 bases separating them. Germline V gene data show CDR1 as SGHDT and CDR2 as YYEEEE. DNA of the CDR3: TGTGCCAGCAGCTTTAGGGCCCGAAGCTCCTACGAGCAGTACTTC. This encodes CASSFRARSSYEQYF.